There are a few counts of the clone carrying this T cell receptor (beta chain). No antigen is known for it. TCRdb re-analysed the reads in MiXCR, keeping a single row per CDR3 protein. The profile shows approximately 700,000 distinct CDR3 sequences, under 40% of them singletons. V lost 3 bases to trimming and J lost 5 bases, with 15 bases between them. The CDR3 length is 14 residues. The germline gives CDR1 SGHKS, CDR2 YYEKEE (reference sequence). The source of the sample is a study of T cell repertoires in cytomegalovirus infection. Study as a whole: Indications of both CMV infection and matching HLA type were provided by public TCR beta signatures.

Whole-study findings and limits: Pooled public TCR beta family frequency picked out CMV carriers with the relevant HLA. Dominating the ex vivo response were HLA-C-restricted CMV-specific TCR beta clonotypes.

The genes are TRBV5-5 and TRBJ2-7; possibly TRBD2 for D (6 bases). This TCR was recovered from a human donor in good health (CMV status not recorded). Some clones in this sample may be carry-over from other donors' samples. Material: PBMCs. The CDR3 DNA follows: TGTGCCAGCAGCTCGGACACTAGCATGGACGAGCAGTACTTC. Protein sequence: CASSSDTSMDEQYF.